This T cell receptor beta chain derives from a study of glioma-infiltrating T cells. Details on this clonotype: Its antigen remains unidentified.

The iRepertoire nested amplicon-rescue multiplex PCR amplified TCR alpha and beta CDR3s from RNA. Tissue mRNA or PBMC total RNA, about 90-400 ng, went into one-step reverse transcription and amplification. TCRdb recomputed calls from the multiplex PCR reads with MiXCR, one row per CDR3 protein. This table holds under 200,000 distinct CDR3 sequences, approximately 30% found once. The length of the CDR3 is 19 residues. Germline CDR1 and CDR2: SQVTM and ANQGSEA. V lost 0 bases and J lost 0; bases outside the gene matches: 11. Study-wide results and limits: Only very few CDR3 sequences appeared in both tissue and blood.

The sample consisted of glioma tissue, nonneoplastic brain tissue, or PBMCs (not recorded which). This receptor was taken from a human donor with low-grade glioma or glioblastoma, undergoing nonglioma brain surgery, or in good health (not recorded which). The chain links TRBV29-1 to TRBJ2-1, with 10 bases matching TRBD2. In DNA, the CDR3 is TGCAGCGTTGAAGATACCGGACTAGCGGCCCAGAGCTCCTACAATGAGCAGTTCTTC. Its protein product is CSVEDTGLAAQSSYNEQFF.